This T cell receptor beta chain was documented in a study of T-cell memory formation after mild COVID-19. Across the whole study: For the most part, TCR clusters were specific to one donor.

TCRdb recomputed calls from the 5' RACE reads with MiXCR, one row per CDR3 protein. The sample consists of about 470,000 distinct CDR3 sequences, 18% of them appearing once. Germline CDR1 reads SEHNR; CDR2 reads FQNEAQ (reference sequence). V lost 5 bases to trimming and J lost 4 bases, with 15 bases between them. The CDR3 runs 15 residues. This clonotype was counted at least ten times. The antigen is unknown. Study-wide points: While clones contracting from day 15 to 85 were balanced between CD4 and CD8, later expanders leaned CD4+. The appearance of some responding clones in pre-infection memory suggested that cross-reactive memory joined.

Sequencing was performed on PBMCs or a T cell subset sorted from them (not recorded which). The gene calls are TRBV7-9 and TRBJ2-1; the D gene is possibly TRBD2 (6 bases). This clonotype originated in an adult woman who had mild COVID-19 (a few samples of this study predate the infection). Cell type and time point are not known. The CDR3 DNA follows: TGTGCCAGCAGCCACCTGGCGGCGGGGTACAATGAGCAGTTCTTC. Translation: CASSHLAAGYNEQFF. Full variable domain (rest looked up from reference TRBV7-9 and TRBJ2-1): DTGVSQNPRHKITKRGQNVTFRCDPISEHNRLYWYRQTLGQGPEFLTYFQNEAQLEKSRLLSDRFSAERPKGSFSTLEIQRTEQGDSAMYLCASSHLAAGYNEQFFGPGTRLTVL.